The following is a T cell receptor beta chain sequence with its context. Its cognate antigen is unknown. Study-level results: Tumor memory CD4+ T cell TCR gene usage clustered with blood and lymph node memory CD4+ cells and lymph node naive CD4+ cells.

TCRdb re-analysed the 5' RACE reads in MiXCR, keeping a single row per CDR3 protein. The repertoire holds around 29,000 distinct CDR3 sequences, with 26% as singletons. Looked up from germline, CDR1 is MNHEY and CDR2 is SVGAGI. Trimming shortened V by 6 bases and J by 4 bases, and 13 bases separated the two germline ends. The length of the CDR3 is 13 residues. The rearrangement uses TRBV6-5 and TRBJ2-7; no definite D call. Sequencing used naive CD4+ T cells sorted from a lymph node. Specified subset: naive CD4+ T cells, CD4+CD45RA+CD25-. This sequence was found in a female donor with breast cancer. The CDR3: CASSYQLGYEQYF. The CDR3 DNA is TGTGCCAGCAGCTACCAATTGGGGTACGAGCAGTACTTC.